The 32 T cell receptor beta chains presented below share a single source sample, sequenced in a study of shared clonotypes between healthy human individuals. Data came from immunoSEQ multiplex PCR; TCRdb stores just in-frame clones and leaves some out. Here the sample spans about 1.5 million clones, around 98% being singletons. The sample consisted of naive CD4+ T cells sorted from blood. Subset of the sample: CD45RA+ positively selected. Every receptor here comes from a man aged 30 to 39 in good health.

Written as DNA, the CDR3 is TGTGCCATCAGCAACCTCGGGACAAAGTCAGATGGAAACACCATATATTTT. Its protein is CAISNLGTKSDGNTIYF. This chain joins TRBV10-3 and TRBJ1-3; D is possibly TRBD1 (6 bases). The CDR3 extends over 17 amino acids. The ends were cut back, 6 bases at V and 3 bases at J, with 21 bases in the middle. The germline V gene has CDR1 ENHRY and CDR2 SYGVKD.

V is TRBV6-5 and J is TRBJ2-7; no reliable D call. CDR1 is MNHEY, CDR2 SVGAGI, per germline. This CDR3 is built from 14 residues. The V end was cut by 6 bases, the J end by 4 bases, with 16 bases between. The CDR3 reads CASSPAVGVYEQYF. The CDR3 DNA is TGTGCCAGCAGCCCTGCCGTGGGTGTTTACGAGCAGTACTTC.

The rearrangement joins TRBV27 to TRBJ1-1; no definite D call. Trimming took 4 bases from V and 3 from J, leaving 6 bases between them. Germline lookup yields CDR1 MNHEY and CDR2 SMNVEV (reference sequence). The CDR3 is made up of 12 amino acids. The CDR3 region is CASSSLYTEAFF. Here the CDR3 DNA reads TGTGCCAGCAGTTCGTTATACACTGAAGCTTTCTTT.

This chain links TRBV28 with TRBJ1-1; perhaps TRBD1 as D (6 bases). V lost 5 bases, J lost 1 base, and 14 bases lay in between. The CDR3 has 15 residues. The germline gives CDR1 MDHEN, CDR2 SYDVKM. This chain's CDR3 is CASSGALGANTEAFF. For the CDR3, the DNA is TGTGCCAGCAGTGGGGCGTTGGGGGCGAACACTGAAGCTTTCTTT. Full variable domain (outside the CDR3, taken from reference TRBV28 and TRBJ1-1): DVKVTQSSRYLVKRTGEKVFLECVQDMDHENMFWYRQDPGLGLRLIYFSYDVKMKEKGDIPEGYSVSREKKERFSLILESASTNQTSMYLCASSGALGANTEAFFGQGTRLTVV.

The chain combines TRBV5-4 with TRBJ2-1; the match to TRBD2 covers 9 bases. V lost 4 bases, J lost 9 bases, and 11 bases stayed unmatched. Germline values: CDR1 SGHNT, CDR2 YYREEE (reference sequence). The CDR3 runs to 15 residues. The CDR3 region has the DNA TGTGCCAGCAGCCGACTAGCGGAGGGGGCGTTTGAGCAGTTCTTC. Translated: CASSRLAEGAFEQFF.

The V and J genes are TRBV25-1 and TRBJ2-7, with D perhaps being TRBD1 or TRBD2 (5 bases each). Trimming removed 4 bases from V and 3 bases from J, with 10 bases in between. Germline values: CDR1 MGHDK, CDR2 SYGVNS. The CDR3 has 13 amino acids. The CDR3 region is CASSGPGRYEQYF. The DNA of the CDR3 is TGTGCCAGCAGTGGACCGGGACGCTACGAGCAGTACTTC.

The chain carries TRBV14 and TRBJ2-5, with TRBD2 as a possible D gene (6 bases). The CDR3 runs 14 residues. Germline CDR1 reads SGHDN; CDR2 reads FVKESK. Trimming cost V 1 base and J 7 bases, with 13 bases left between them. CDR3 in amino acids: CASSQGTGGVTQYF. The CDR3 DNA is TGTGCCAGCAGCCAAGGGACGGGCGGGGTGACCCAGTACTTC.

The sample holds one count of this clone. This chain links TRBV5-1 with TRBJ2-7; 11 positions agree with TRBD2. The CDR3 is made up of 14 amino acids. V shed 4 bases and J 7 bases; nucleotides not matched to a gene: 7. Germline CDR1 SGHRS, CDR2 YFSETQ. As DNA, the CDR3 is TGCGCCAGCAGCATTAGCGGGAGGGCCCGGGAGCAGTACTTC. Translated: CASSISGRAREQYF.

The V gene is TRBV4-1, the J gene TRBJ1-2; unclear D gene. Germline V CDR1 and CDR2: MGHRA, YSYEKL. The germline V and J ends were trimmed by 4 bases and 4 bases, with 16 bases remaining between them. The CDR3 spans 15 residues. CDR3 sequence (DNA): TGCGCCAGCAGCCGACCGGTAGAAATCGGCTATGGCTACACCTTC. It translates to CASSRPVEIGYGYTF.

The chain couples TRBV27 to TRBJ2-2, with 9 bases fitting TRBD1. Germline V CDR1 and CDR2: MNHEY, SMNVEV (reference sequence). This CDR3 is built from 18 residues. Trimming took 3 bases from V and 7 from J; bases not matched to a gene: 15. The CDR3 DNA reads TGTGCCAGCAGTTTCTTGACCGGGACAGGGAAAAGGAGCGGGGAGCTGTTTTTT. Amino acids: CASSFLTGTGKRSGELFF.

This chain joins TRBV5-5 and TRBJ2-7; 7 bases are shared with TRBD1. The CDR3 has 15 residues. Germline assignment: CDR1 SGHKS and CDR2 YYEKEE (reference sequence). Germline trimming cut 4 bases from V and 3 bases from J; bases unmatched to any gene: 10. This CDR3 reads CASSPGQSFYYEQYF. The CDR3 DNA sequence: TGTGCCAGCAGCCCGGGACAGAGTTTCTACTACGAGCAGTACTTC.

V and J are TRBV18 and TRBJ2-3; D is uncertain. V was cut by 2 bases and J by 2 bases, with 8 bases left in between. The CDR3 length is 14 residues. Germline V lookup: CDR1 KGHSH, CDR2 LQKENI. Here the CDR3 DNA reads TGTGCCAGCTCACCAGACTTCTCCACAGATACGCAGTATTTT. This translates into CASSPDFSTDTQYF.

The chain combines TRBV28 with TRBJ1-1; maybe TRBD1 (6 bases). V shed 5 bases and J shed 6 bases, with 13 bases lying between them. The CDR3 is 13 amino acids. The germline CDR1 and CDR2 sequences are MDHEN and SYDVKM. The CDR3 protein is CASSPQGRAEAFF. Written as DNA, the CDR3 is TGTGCCAGCAGTCCACAGGGTCGGGCTGAAGCTTTCTTT.

This clone appeared once. The CDR3 spells CASSPDRGREVMGIQYF. Here the CDR3 DNA reads TGCGCCAGCAGCCCAGACAGGGGGCGTGAAGTGATGGGCATTCAGTACTTC. The chain has TRBV4-1 and TRBJ2-4; 10 nucleotides agree with TRBD1. Germline-derived CDR1 and CDR2 are MGHRA and YSYEKL. The CDR3 has 17 residues. V trimming: 4 bases; J trimming: 9 bases; junction bases outside the gene matches: 15.

This sequence joins TRBV7-3 and TRBJ2-3; no clear D gene. The length of the CDR3 is 13 residues. The germline CDR1 and CDR2 sequences are SGHTA and FQGTGA. V lost 2 bases to trimming and J lost 6 bases, with 9 bases between them. CDR3 nucleotide sequence: TGTGCCAGCAGCTTATCCCTAGTGGATACGCAGTATTTT. The encoded protein is CASSLSLVDTQYF.

This CDR3 reads CASSRPRGSASYEQYF. CDR3 nucleotides: TGTGCCAGTAGTCGGCCCCGTGGGTCCGCATCCTACGAGCAGTACTTC. The chain joins TRBV19 to TRBJ2-7, with D hard to call. From germline, CDR1 is LNHDA and CDR2 SQIVND (reference sequence). The CDR3 runs 16 residues. V lost 5 bases, J lost 1 base, and 18 bases lay in between.

The genes are TRBV11-3 and TRBJ1-2; D unclear. The CDR3 length is 14 residues. Trimming pared 1 base from V and 3 bases from J, leaving 9 bases between. Germline CDR1 reads SGHNT; CDR2 reads YENEEA. CDR3 coding DNA: TGTGCCAGCAGCTTAGGCCCCCAGGACTATGGCTACACCTTC. Translated, it gives CASSLGPQDYGYTF.

This chain joins TRBV28 and TRBJ1-4, with 8 bases aligning to TRBD1. The CDR3 has 15 residues. Germline trimming cut 0 bases from V and 6 bases from J; bases unmatched to any gene: 3. Germline CDR1 is MDHEN and CDR2 is SYDVKM. In nucleotides, the CDR3 is TGTGCCAGCAGTTTATGGGACAGGGCTGATGAAAAACTGTTTTTT. It specifies CASSLWDRADEKLFF.

The gene calls are TRBV28 and TRBJ1-2; D gene unclear. The germline gives CDR1 MDHEN, CDR2 SYDVKM. The ends were cut back, 7 bases at V and 0 bases at J, with 18 bases in the middle. The CDR3 spans 16 residues. As DNA, the CDR3 is TGTGCCAGCACCCCTGGGCGGGCGCGGGCTAACTATGGCTACACCTTC. Its translation: CASTPGRARANYGYTF.

This clone was detected only once. The chain couples TRBV7-9 to TRBJ2-5; 9 bases are shared with TRBD2. Germline trimming cut 0 bases from V and 5 bases from J; bases unmatched to any gene: 13. From germline, CDR1 is SEHNR and CDR2 FQNEAQ (reference sequence). The CDR3 totals 18 residues. The CDR3 nucleotides are TGTGCCAGCAGCTTAGCGGGTCAACTTAGCGGGAGATGGGAGACCCAGTACTTC. It yields the protein CASSLAGQLSGRWETQYF.

The chain employs TRBV6-5 and TRBJ2-5; D gene unclear. Germline V gene data show CDR1 as MNHEY and CDR2 as SVGAGI. V was trimmed by 5 bases and J by 2 bases, leaving 15 bases between them. This CDR3 is 15 amino acids long. The CDR3: CASSQLWGLQETQYF. For the CDR3, the DNA is TGTGCCAGCAGTCAATTATGGGGTTTACAAGAGACCCAGTACTTC.

The chain is built from TRBV7-9 and TRBJ2-6; D may be TRBD2 (6 bases). The V end lost 5 bases, the J end lost 2 bases, and 19 bases lay between the germline ends. This CDR3 region has 18 residues. The germline V gene has CDR1 SEHNR and CDR2 FQNEAQ (reference sequence). CDR3 in DNA: TGTGCCAGCAGCCGCTTTGTCGGGGGTGGGGCTGGGGCCAACGTCCTGACTTTC. Translated, it gives CASSRFVGGGAGANVLTF.

This rearrangement joins TRBV11-2 to TRBJ2-7, with no clear D. V lost 4 bases and J lost 2, with 12 bases in between. The CDR3 has 14 amino acids. CDR1 and CDR2 (germline): SGHAT, FQNNGV. The CDR3 DNA is TGTGCCAGCAGCTCCGCGCCGGGCCCCTACGAGCAGTACTTC. Translation gives CASSSAPGPYEQYF. Full variable domain (remainder filled in from reference TRBV11-2 and TRBJ2-7): EAGVAQSPRYKIIEKRQSVAFWCNPISGHATLYWYQQILGQGPKLLIQFQNNGVVDDSQLPKDRFSAERLKGVDSTLKIQPAKLEDSAVYLCASSSAPGPYEQYFGPGTRLTVT.

The chain is built from TRBV7-9 and TRBJ2-7; unclear D gene. CDR1 and CDR2 (germline): SEHNR, FQNEAQ (reference sequence). CDR3 size: 14 residues. The V end lost 2 bases, the J end lost 3 bases, and 11 bases lay between the germline ends. This CDR3 is CASSLFSGGYEQYF. The CDR3 DNA follows: TGTGCCAGCAGCTTATTTTCTGGCGGCTACGAGCAGTACTTC. The full variable domain, completed using reference TRBV7-9 and TRBJ2-7, is DTGVSQNPRHKITKRGQNVTFRCDPISEHNRLYWYRQTLGQGPEFLTYFQNEAQLEKSRLLSDRFSAERPKGSFSTLEIQRTEQGDSAMYLCASSLFSGGYEQYFGPGTRLTVT.

CDR3: CASSTQRTGDVSYTF. The CDR3 DNA follows: TGTGCCAGCAGCACCCAAAGGACAGGGGACGTAAGCTACACCTTC. The rearrangement uses TRBV7-9 and TRBJ1-2, with 9 positions matching TRBD1. The CDR3 consists of 15 residues. The germline V gene encodes CDR1 SEHNR and CDR2 FQNEAQ (reference sequence). The V segment lost 5 bases and the J segment 9 bases; nucleotides outside the gene matches: 13.

This sequence joins TRBV11-2 and TRBJ2-1; 7 nucleotides match TRBD2. This CDR3 comprises 14 residues. Germline trimming cut 2 bases from V and 8 bases from J; bases unmatched to any gene: 6. Germline V CDR1 and CDR2: SGHAT, FQNNGV. The CDR3 sequence: CASSLQGGSHEQFF. CDR3 DNA sequence: TGTGCCAGCAGCTTACAAGGCGGGAGCCATGAGCAGTTCTTC.

This chain links TRBV7-2 with TRBJ2-7; D is undetermined. The CDR3 spans 12 residues. Germline V gene lookup returns CDR1 SGHTA and CDR2 FQGNSA. V lost 1 base to trimming and J lost 12 bases, with 13 bases between them. The CDR3 is CASSLDRGKPYF. The DNA for the CDR3 is TGTGCCAGCAGCTTAGATCGTGGAAAGCCGTACTTC.

Worth noting for this clone: Other DNA sequences within the sample encode an identical CDR3. The gene calls are TRBV5-4 and TRBJ2-1, with unresolved D. Between the trimmed V and J ends, which lost 0 bases and 9 bases, there was a span of 10 bases. Germline-derived CDR1 and CDR2 are SGHNT and YYREEE (reference sequence). There are 13 residues in the CDR3. The CDR3 spells CASSLAGRGEQFF. In nucleotides, the CDR3 is TGTGCCAGCAGCTTGGCCGGGCGAGGTGAGCAGTTCTTC.

This chain joins TRBV6-6 and TRBJ1-2; D is unclear. The CDR3 length is 12 residues. V lost 6 bases and J lost 4, with 9 bases in between. The germline V gene has CDR1 MNHNY and CDR2 SVGAGI (reference sequence). CDR3: CASRRTVYGYTF. The CDR3 nucleotides are TGTGCCAGCAGGCGAACAGTCTATGGCTACACCTTC.

The table lists this clone with a count of one. The rearrangement uses TRBV19 and TRBJ2-1, with D unresolved. V was cut by 7 bases and J by 8 bases, with 12 bases left in between. Germline loops: CDR1 LNHDA, CDR2 SQIVND (reference sequence). This CDR3 comprises 12 residues. This chain's CDR3 is CASKGTVYEQFF. For the CDR3, the DNA is TGTGCCAGTAAGGGTACGGTGTATGAGCAGTTCTTC.

The count of this clone is one. This chain connects TRBV28 to TRBJ1-5; D is ambiguous. Between the trimmed V and J ends, which lost 4 bases and 3 bases, there was a span of 13 bases. The germline CDR1 and CDR2 sequences are MDHEN and SYDVKM. The CDR3 consists of 15 residues. Here the CDR3 DNA reads TGTGCCAGCAGTTCTTTGGAGTCCCTCAATCAGCCCCAGCATTTT. Translation: CASSSLESLNQPQHF.

This chain uses TRBV4-1 with TRBJ2-6; D is possibly TRBD1 (6 bases). This CDR3 contains 17 residues. V lost 0 bases and J lost 3, with 12 bases in between. Germline V gene sequence: CDR1 MGHRA, CDR2 YSYEKL. The CDR3 DNA follows: TGCGCCAGCAGCCAAGACACAGGGCTAGGTGGGGCCAACGTCCTGACTTTC. This gives the protein CASSQDTGLGGANVLTF.